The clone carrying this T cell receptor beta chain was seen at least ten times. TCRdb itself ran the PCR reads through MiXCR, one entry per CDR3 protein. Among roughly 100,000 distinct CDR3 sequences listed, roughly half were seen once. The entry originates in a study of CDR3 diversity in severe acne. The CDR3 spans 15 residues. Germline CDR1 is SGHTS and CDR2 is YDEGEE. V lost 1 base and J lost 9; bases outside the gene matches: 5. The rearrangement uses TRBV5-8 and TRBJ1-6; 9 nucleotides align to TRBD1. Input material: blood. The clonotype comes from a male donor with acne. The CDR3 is CASSLPGQGSSPLHF. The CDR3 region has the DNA TGTGCCAGCAGCTTGCCGGGACAGGGTTCTTCACCCCTCCACTTT.